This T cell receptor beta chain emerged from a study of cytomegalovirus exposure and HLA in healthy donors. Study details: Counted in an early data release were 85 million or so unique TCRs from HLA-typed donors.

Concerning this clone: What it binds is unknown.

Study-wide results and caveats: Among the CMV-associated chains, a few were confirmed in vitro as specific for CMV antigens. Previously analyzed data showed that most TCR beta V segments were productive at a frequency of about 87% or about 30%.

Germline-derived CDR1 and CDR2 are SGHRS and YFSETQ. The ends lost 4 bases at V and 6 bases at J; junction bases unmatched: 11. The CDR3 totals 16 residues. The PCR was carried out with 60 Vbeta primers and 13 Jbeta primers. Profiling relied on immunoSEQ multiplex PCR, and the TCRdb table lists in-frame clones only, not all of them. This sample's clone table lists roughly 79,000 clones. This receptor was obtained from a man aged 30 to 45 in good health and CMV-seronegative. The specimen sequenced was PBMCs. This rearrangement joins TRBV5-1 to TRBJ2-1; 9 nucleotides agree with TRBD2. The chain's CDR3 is CASSPGGSGGLNEQFF. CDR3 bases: TGCGCCAGCAGCCCGGGGGGTAGCGGGGGCCTCAATGAGCAGTTCTTC.